This entry features one TCR beta chain sequence. Its antigen is not identified. This record comes from a study of blood T cells in healthy people across ages. Overall study results and limits: Older age coincided with a roughly linear decline in TCR beta diversity per million T cells.

A sample-barcoded 5' primer and a J-beta primer mix were used in a second PCR of about 7 to 12 cycles. Paired-end reads containing CDR3 totaled no fewer than 2.5 million for each sample. From the 5' RACE reads, TCRdb called clonotypes with MiXCR, one entry per CDR3 protein. The sample lists 780,000 or so distinct CDR3 sequences; roughly 50% were seen once. This CDR3 contains 15 residues. V trimming: 5 bases; J trimming: 1 base; junction bases outside the gene matches: 7. This TCR was sampled from a man at least 80 years old in good health. Material for sequencing was blood. V is TRBV12-3 or TRBV12-4 and J is TRBJ2-5; 7 positions agree with TRBD1. The CDR3 loop is CASSASTGTQETQYF. The CDR3 nucleotides read TGTGCCAGCAGTGCCTCGACAGGGACCCAAGAGACCCAGTACTTC.